This TCR beta chain comes out of a study of cytotoxic CD8 clonotypes in ibrutinib-treated CLL. Study-wide context: Response samples followed a median around 12 months of treatment, range 6 to 36. General study points: Starting clonality was above that of age-matched healthy donors and tracked circulating CD8+ T-cell counts.

A 1 in 200,000 to 1 in 1 million T cell depth was the sequencing target. Repertoires were generated with immunoSEQ multiplex PCR, while TCRdb's copy carries only in-frame clones and drops some. The table includes roughly 160,000 clones, around 84% detected once. Worth noting for this clone: As yet, its antigen is unknown.

The V end lost 1 base, the J end lost 1 base, and 10 bases lay between the germline ends. The length of the CDR3 is 15 residues. Germline V CDR1 and CDR2: SGHTA, FQGNSA. Sample: PBMCs, taken after 12 months of ibrutinib treatment. This chain uses TRBV7-2 with TRBJ1-1; D might be TRBD1 (5 bases). This TCR came from a human donor with chronic lymphocytic leukemia. The CDR3 nucleotides read TGTGCCAGCAGCTTAGGTGGCAGGGAGAACACTGAAGCTTTCTTT. Residues: CASSLGGRENTEAFF. Together with reference TRBV7-2 and TRBJ1-1, the CDR3 gives the full variable domain: GAGVSQSPSNKVTEKGKDVELRCDPISGHTALYWYRQSLGQGLEFLIYFQGNSAPDKSGLPSDRFSAERTGGSVSTLTIQRTQQEDSAVYLCASSLGGRENTEAFFGQGTRLTVV.